Many counts were recorded for the clone carrying this TCR beta chain. As yet, its antigen is unknown. This CDR3 contains 14 residues. The V end was cut by 6 bases, the J end by 4 bases, with 13 bases between. Germline values: CDR1 MNHNS, CDR2 SASEGT. These data are taken from a study of CD8+CD57+ T cells in acquired aplastic anemia. Overall study context: Sorted CD4+ plus CD8+ cells gave DNA averaging around 3 ug. Mean read depth for CD4+ cells from healthy donors was 10 million to 14 million. Overall study results and limits: Both patients and controls carried the same twenty-nine CD8+ CDR3 sequences. Controls did not differ significantly from patients in CD8+ Simpson's diversity.

Profiles of TCR beta VDJ and CDR3 were generated from a genomic DNA template. MiXCR, run by TCRdb on the reads, gives a single entry per CDR3 protein. The table shows about 210,000 distinct CDR3 sequences, with around 32% occurring only once. This receptor was identified in a human donor in good health, serving as a control. This rearrangement joins TRBV6-1 to TRBJ2-1, with D possibly matching TRBD2 (5 bases). Specimen: sorted CD4+, CD8+, or CD8+CD57+ T cells (not recorded which) from PBMCs. CDR3 bases: TGTGCCAGCAGGATGGGAGTAGCATACAATGAGCAGTTCTTC. Amino acid sequence: CASRMGVAYNEQFF.